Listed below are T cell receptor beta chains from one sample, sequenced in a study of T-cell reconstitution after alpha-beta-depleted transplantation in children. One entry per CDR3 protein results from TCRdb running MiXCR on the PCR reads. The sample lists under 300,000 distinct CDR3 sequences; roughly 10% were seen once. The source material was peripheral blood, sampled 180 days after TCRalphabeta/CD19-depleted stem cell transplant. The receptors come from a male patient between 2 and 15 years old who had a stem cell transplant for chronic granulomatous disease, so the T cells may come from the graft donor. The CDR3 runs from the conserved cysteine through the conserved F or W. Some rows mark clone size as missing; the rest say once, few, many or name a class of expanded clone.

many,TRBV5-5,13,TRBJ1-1,CASSSRVGTEAFF
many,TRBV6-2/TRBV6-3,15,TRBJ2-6,CASSQGHSGANVLTF
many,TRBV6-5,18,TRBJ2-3,CASSYSLRGPAGGDTQYF
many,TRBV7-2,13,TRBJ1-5,CASSPHSNQPQHF
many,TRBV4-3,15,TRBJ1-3,CASSQDRTPGNTIYF
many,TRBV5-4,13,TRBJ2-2,CASSKGRTGELFF
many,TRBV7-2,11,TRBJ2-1,CASSLAYEQFF
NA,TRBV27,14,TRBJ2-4,CASSFRGGRNIQYF
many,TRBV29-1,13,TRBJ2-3,CSVEGLHTDTQYF
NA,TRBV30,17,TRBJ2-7,CAWSGFRTSGGSYEQYF
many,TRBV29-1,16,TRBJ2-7,CSVANEGLAGTYEQYF
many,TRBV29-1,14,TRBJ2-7,CSVGNHAAGAEQYF
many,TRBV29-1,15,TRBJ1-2,CSVDRSQDGTYGYTF
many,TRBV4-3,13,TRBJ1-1,CASTLQGGTEAFF
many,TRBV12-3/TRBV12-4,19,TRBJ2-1,CASSHSLRYERRENNEQFF
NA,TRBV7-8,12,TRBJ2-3,CASSLGPREWYF
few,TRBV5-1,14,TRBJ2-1,CASSPGLVGNEQFF
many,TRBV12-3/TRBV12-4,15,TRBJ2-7,CASSLFHNHNYEQYF
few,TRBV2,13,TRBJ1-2,CASSDRGRYGYTF
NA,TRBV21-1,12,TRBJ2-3,CASSIPGDTQYF